Following are 28 T cell receptor beta chains from one sample sequenced in a study of blood T cell repertoires in COVID-19. Generated by immunoSEQ multiplex PCR, the TCRdb table keeps only in-frame clones and is missing some. The sample holds 70,000 to 100,000 clones; 86% are singletons and the top ten take 1.2%. Sequencing input: peripheral blood. The receptor set was obtained from a man older than 75 with active or convalescent COVID-19.

This rearrangement joins TRBV7-6 to TRBJ1-2; TRBD1 might be the D (6 bases). V gave up 2 bases and J gave up 8 bases, with 15 bases separating them. Germline CDR1 reads SGHVS; CDR2 reads FNYEAQ. The CDR3 covers 14 residues. The CDR3 here is CASSLLAGQGGYTF. CDR3 in DNA: TGTGCCAGCAGCTTACTAGCGGGGCAGGGGGGCTACACCTTC.

The chain is built from TRBV5-4 and TRBJ2-2; the match to TRBD2 covers 12 bases. V lost 3 bases, J lost 5 bases, and 5 bases stayed unmatched. The germline CDR1 and CDR2 sequences are SGHNT and YYREEE (reference sequence). This CDR3 has 16 residues. CDR3 nucleotide sequence: TGTGCCAGCAGCTCCTGGACTAGCGGGAATACCGGGGAGCTGTTTTTT. Encoded protein: CASSSWTSGNTGELFF.

This rearrangement joins TRBV10-3 to TRBJ1-1; tentative D call: TRBD1 (5 bases). The germline V and J ends were trimmed by 10 bases and 4 bases, with 10 bases remaining between them. Germline V gene sequence: CDR1 ENHRY, CDR2 SYGVKD. CDR3 length equals 11 residues. DNA for the CDR3: TGTGCCACCGGGGGGGGCACTGAAGCTTTCTTT. This gives the protein CATGGGTEAFF.

The chain recombines TRBV3-1 (or the pseudogene TRBV3-2) with TRBJ2-7; 14 positions match TRBD2. Trimming at V came to 4 bases and at J to 5 bases, leaving 13 bases not matched to a gene. The CDR3 runs 18 residues. Germline CDR1 LGHDT, CDR2 YNNKEL (reference sequence). CDR3 nucleotides: TGTGCCAGCAGCCCGAGATATCATGGACTAGCGGGAGGTGACGAGCAGTACTTC. Its protein product is CASSPRYHGLAGGDEQYF.

This chain joins TRBV15 and TRBJ2-5, with TRBD1 matching 7 bases. Looked up from germline, CDR1 is LNHNV and CDR2 is YYDKDF (reference sequence). CDR3 length: 14 amino acids. Trimming removed 6 bases from V and 1 base from J; junction bases left unmatched: 5. The CDR3 loop is CATRKGGPQETQYF. CDR3 nucleotides: TGTGCCACCAGGAAAGGGGGCCCCCAAGAGACCCAGTACTTC.

This chain links TRBV7-2 with TRBJ2-3; D call uncertain. Trimming cost V 5 bases and J 6 bases, with 9 bases left between them. The CDR3 contains 12 residues. The germline CDR1 and CDR2 sequences are SGHTA and FQGNSA. The CDR3 loop is CASSTNGDTQYF. DNA of the CDR3: TGTGCCAGCAGCACTAACGGGGATACGCAGTATTTT.

The chain has TRBV3-1 (or the pseudogene TRBV3-2) and TRBJ2-1; D possibly corresponds to TRBD2 (7 bases). This CDR3 is 16 amino acids long. CDR1 LGHDT and CDR2 YNNKEL come from the germline V gene (reference sequence). Trimming shortened V by 6 bases and J by 5 bases, and 20 bases separated the two germline ends. The CDR3 region is CASSHRGAPLNNEQFF. In DNA, the CDR3 is TGTGCCAGCAGTCACCGGGGGGCCCCCCTGAACAATGAGCAGTTCTTC.

This rearrangement joins TRBV15 to TRBJ1-2; TRBD1 matches 7 bases. The V gene end was trimmed by 1 base and the J gene end by 3 bases; junction bases not matched to a gene: 8. The V gene's germline CDR1 is LNHNV and CDR2 YYDKDF (reference sequence). This CDR3 is built from 16 residues. The CDR3 loop is CATSRGLDRADYGYTF. The CDR3 coding sequence is TGTGCCACCAGCAGAGGACTTGACAGGGCCGACTATGGCTACACCTTC.

V gene TRBV7-8 combines with J gene TRBJ2-5; TRBD1 is a possible D gene (6 bases). CDR1 is SGHVS and CDR2 is FQNEAQ in the germline V gene. V lost 5 bases and J 6 bases, leaving 13 bases between the germline ends. This CDR3 region has 13 residues. The DNA for the CDR3 is TGTGCCAGCAGCAACACAGGGTTAAAGACCCAGTACTTC. This encodes CASSNTGLKTQYF.

The V and J genes are TRBV5-1 and TRBJ1-2, with TRBD1 identical over 10 bases. The V gene's germline CDR1 is SGHRS and CDR2 YFSETQ. The CDR3 is 15 amino acids. Trimming removed 0 bases from V and 6 bases from J; junction bases left unmatched: 5. CDR3 sequence: CASSLATDRGNGYTF. In DNA, the CDR3 is TGCGCCAGCAGCTTGGCCACGGACAGGGGGAATGGCTACACCTTC.

The chain links TRBV7-2 to TRBJ2-5, with D unresolved. The V and J ends lost 0 bases and 7 bases respectively, with 9 bases between them. CDR1 SGHTA and CDR2 FQGNSA come from the germline V gene. The CDR3 contains 13 residues. The CDR3 loop is CASSLAGSRTQYF. Here the CDR3 DNA reads TGTGCCAGCAGCTTAGCGGGCAGCAGGACCCAGTACTTC.

This rearrangement joins TRBV4-3 to TRBJ2-7, with TRBD2 matching over 7 bases. V was pared by 1 base and J by 2 bases, with 2 bases of the junction left unmatched. Germline CDR1 reads LGHNA; CDR2 reads YSLEER. The CDR3 runs 14 residues. The CDR3 DNA sequence: TGCGCCAGCAGCCAAGGGGGGGGAACCTACGAGCAGTACTTC. Residues: CASSQGGGTYEQYF.

J is TRBJ2-5 and V is TRBV7-8; 7 bases are a match to TRBD2. V lost 5 bases to trimming and J lost 7 bases; unmatched junction nucleotides: 16. The CDR3 length is 16 residues. The germline V gene encodes CDR1 SGHVS and CDR2 FQNEAQ. The chain's CDR3 is CASSRERLAARSTQYF. In DNA, the CDR3 is TGTGCCAGCAGCCGAGAAAGGCTAGCGGCCCGGTCGACCCAGTACTTC. The full variable domain, in which reference TRBV7-8 and TRBJ2-5 provide the parts outside the CDR3, is GAGVSQSPRYKVAKRGQDVALRCDPISGHVSLFWYQQALGQGPEFLTYFQNEAQLDKSGLPSDRFFAERPEGSVSTLKIQRTQQEDSAVYLCASSRERLAARSTQYFGPGTRLLVL.

The chain recombines TRBV19 with TRBJ2-1; tentative D call: TRBD2 (5 bases). Germline V gene data show CDR1 as LNHDA and CDR2 as SQIVND (reference sequence). This CDR3 comprises 14 residues. Trimming cost V 3 bases and J 1 base, with 7 bases left between them. CDR3 amino acids: CASSISVSYNEQFF. CDR3 DNA: TGTGCCAGTAGTATTAGCGTGTCCTACAATGAGCAGTTCTTC.

In this sample, this clone turned up a few times. The chain is built from TRBV13 and TRBJ2-2; D is perhaps TRBD2 (5 bases). This CDR3 region has 15 residues. The V end lost 4 bases, the J end lost 1 base, and 10 bases lay between the germline ends. From germline, CDR1 is PRHDT and CDR2 FYEKMQ (reference sequence). CDR3 sequence: CASSSRLKNTGELFF. CDR3 coding DNA: TGTGCCAGCAGCTCTCGACTAAAGAACACCGGGGAGCTGTTTTTT.

J is TRBJ2-1 and V is TRBV19, with 7 bases identical to TRBD2. The germline V gene has CDR1 LNHDA and CDR2 SQIVND (reference sequence). V gave up 3 bases and J gave up 5 bases; unmatched junction bases: 7. This CDR3 is 15 amino acids long. The CDR3 here is CASSILSGAHNEQFF. CDR3 bases: TGTGCCAGTAGTATTCTAAGCGGGGCGCACAATGAGCAGTTCTTC.

The chain employs TRBV19 and TRBJ2-5; D gene uncertain. The V end was cut by 3 bases, the J end by 1 base, with 6 bases between. Germline V gene lookup returns CDR1 LNHDA and CDR2 SQIVND (reference sequence). The CDR3 covers 13 residues. CDR3 DNA sequence: TGTGCCAGTAGTATGTCTATCCAAGAGACCCAGTACTTC. It is translated as CASSMSIQETQYF.

The CDR3 protein is CAIRLAGNSGANVLTF. The CDR3 DNA reads TGTGCCATCAGGCTAGCGGGGAACTCTGGGGCCAACGTCCTGACTTTC. The chain combines TRBV10-3 with TRBJ2-6, with TRBD2 matching over 9 bases. Trimming at V came to 6 bases and at J to 0 bases, leaving 3 bases not matched to a gene. Per germline, CDR1 ENHRY and CDR2 SYGVKD. There are 16 residues in the CDR3.

The gene calls are TRBV7-2 and TRBJ2-2, with D tentatively TRBD2 (5 bases). The CDR3 has 15 residues. Trimming removed 1 base at V and 4 bases at J, with 10 bases between. The V gene's germline CDR1 is SGHTA and CDR2 FQGNSA. For the CDR3, the DNA is TGTGCCAGCAGCTTAGAAAGGCGGGCCACCGGGGAGCTGTTTTTT. Its protein product is CASSLERRATGELFF.

J is TRBJ2-5 and V is TRBV11-2; TRBD1 aligns across 8 bases. Germline CDR1 is SGHAT and CDR2 is FQNNGV. With 4 bases clipped from V and 5 bases from J, the junction kept 3 bases outside the gene matches. There are 13 residues in the CDR3. The CDR3 reads CASSSGQAETQYF. The CDR3 DNA follows: TGTGCCAGCAGCTCGGGACAGGCCGAGACCCAGTACTTC.

The chain links TRBV18 to TRBJ2-7, with D unresolved. This CDR3 is 11 amino acids long. Deletions cut 5 bases from V and 6 bases from J, with 8 bases between. Germline CDR1 KGHSH, CDR2 LQKENI. CDR3 nucleotide sequence: TGTGCCAGCTCAACGGAGATCGAGCAGTACTTC. Protein: CASSTEIEQYF.

J is TRBJ1-4 and V is TRBV9; D is ambiguous. Looked up from germline, CDR1 is SGDLS and CDR2 is YYNGEE. V was shortened by 1 base and J by 4 bases, with 11 bases between the two germline ends. The CDR3 is 15 amino acids. The CDR3 DNA follows: TGTGCCAGCAGCGTACATGCGGGCAGTAATGAAAAACTGTTTTTT. As protein: CASSVHAGSNEKLFF.

The chain has TRBV2 and TRBJ2-3, with D possibly matching TRBD2 (5 bases). This CDR3 contains 15 residues. Germline V lookup: CDR1 SNHLY, CDR2 FYNNEI. The V gene lost 4 bases and the J gene lost 0 bases, with 11 bases spanning the gap. CDR3 coding DNA: TGTGCCAGCAGTGCTCGGAGGCCGAGCACAGATACGCAGTATTTT. Translated: CASSARRPSTDTQYF.

The chain is built from TRBV4-2 and TRBJ2-1, with a tentative D call TRBD1 (6 bases). Between the trimmed V and J ends, which lost 1 base and 6 bases, there was a span of 19 bases. The CDR3 contains 17 residues. Germline V gene sequence: CDR1 LGHNA, CDR2 YNFKEQ. The CDR3 sequence is CASSQAPRDNPGNEQFF. CDR3 DNA sequence: TGTGCCAGCAGCCAAGCCCCTCGGGACAACCCTGGCAATGAGCAGTTCTTC.

The chain links TRBV7-2 to TRBJ2-7; 10 bases match TRBD2. Trimming cost V 1 base and J 2 bases; bases outside gene matches: 2. Germline V gene lookup returns CDR1 SGHTA and CDR2 FQGNSA. The CDR3 loop spans 15 amino acids. CDR3 sequence reads: CASSLELAGTYEQYF. The CDR3 nucleotides read TGTGCCAGCAGCTTAGAACTAGCGGGAACCTACGAGCAGTACTTC.

The chain recombines TRBV3-1 (or the pseudogene TRBV3-2) with TRBJ2-7; 9 bases are shared with TRBD2. Germline V gene lookup returns CDR1 LGHDT and CDR2 YNNKEL (reference sequence). V was pared by 4 bases and J by 2 bases, with 6 bases of the junction left unmatched. The CDR3 has 15 amino acids. In nucleotides, the CDR3 is TGTGCCAGCAGCCTACTAGCGGGTGAACCCTACGAGCAGTACTTC. Its translation: CASSLLAGEPYEQYF.

V and J are TRBV28 and TRBJ2-7, with D unresolved. Per the germline V gene, CDR1 is MDHEN and CDR2 is SYDVKM. The V gene lost 3 bases and the J gene lost 2 bases, with 8 bases spanning the gap. The CDR3 is 13 amino acids. The CDR3 bases are TGTGCCAGCAGTTTTTATCTAGCCTACGAGCAGTACTTC. Encoded protein: CASSFYLAYEQYF.

This clone was seen only a few times. This chain connects TRBV5-1 to TRBJ2-2, with 10 nucleotides matching TRBD1. Trimming cost V 3 bases and J 6 bases; bases outside gene matches: 5. CDR1 and CDR2 from the germline V gene are SGHRS and YFSETQ. The CDR3 is made up of 15 amino acids. The DNA for the CDR3 is TGCGCCAGCAGCTCAGGACAGGGGGTCGCCGGGGAGCTGTTTTTT. This gives the protein CASSSGQGVAGELFF.